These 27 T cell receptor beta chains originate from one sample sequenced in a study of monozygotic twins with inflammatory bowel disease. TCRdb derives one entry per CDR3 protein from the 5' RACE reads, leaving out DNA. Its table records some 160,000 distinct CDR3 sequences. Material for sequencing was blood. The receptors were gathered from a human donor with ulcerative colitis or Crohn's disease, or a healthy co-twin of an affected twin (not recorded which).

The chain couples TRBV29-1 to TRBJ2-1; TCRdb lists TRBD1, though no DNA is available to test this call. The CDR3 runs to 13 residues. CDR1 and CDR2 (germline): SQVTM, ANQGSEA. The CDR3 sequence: CSVEGGSYNEQFF.

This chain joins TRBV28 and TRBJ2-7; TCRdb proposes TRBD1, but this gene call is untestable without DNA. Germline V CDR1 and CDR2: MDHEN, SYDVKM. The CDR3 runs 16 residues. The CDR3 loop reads CASSRNTGTGAYEQYF. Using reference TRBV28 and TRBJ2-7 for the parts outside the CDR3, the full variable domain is DVKVTQSSRYLVKRTGEKVFLECVQDMDHENMFWYRQDPGLGLRLIYFSYDVKMKEKGDIPEGYSVSREKKERFSLILESASTNQTSMYLCASSRNTGTGAYEQYFGPGTRLTVT.

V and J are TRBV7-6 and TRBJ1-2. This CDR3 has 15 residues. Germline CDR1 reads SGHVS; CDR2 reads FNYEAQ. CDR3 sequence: CASSLAVSAPFGYTF. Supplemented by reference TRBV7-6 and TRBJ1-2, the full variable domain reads GAGVSQSPRYKVTKRGQDVALRCDPISGHVSLYWYRQALGQGPEFLTYFNYEAQQDKSGLPNDRFSAERPEGSISTLTIQRTEQRDSAMYRCASSLAVSAPFGYTFGSGTRLTVV.

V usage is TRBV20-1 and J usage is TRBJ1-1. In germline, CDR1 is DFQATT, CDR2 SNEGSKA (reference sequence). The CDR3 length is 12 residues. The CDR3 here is CSARVGNTEAFF.

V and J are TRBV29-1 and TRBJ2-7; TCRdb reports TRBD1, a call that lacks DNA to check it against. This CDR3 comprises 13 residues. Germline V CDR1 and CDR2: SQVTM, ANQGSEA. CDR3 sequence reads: CSALDTLSYEQYF.

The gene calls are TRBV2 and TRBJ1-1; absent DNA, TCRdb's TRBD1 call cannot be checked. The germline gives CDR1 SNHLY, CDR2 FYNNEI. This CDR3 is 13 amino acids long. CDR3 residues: CASSADRGAEAFF.

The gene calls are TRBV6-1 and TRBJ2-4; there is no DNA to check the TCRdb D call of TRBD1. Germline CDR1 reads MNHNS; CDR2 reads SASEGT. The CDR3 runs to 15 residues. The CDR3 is CASTPGGQGGNIQYF.

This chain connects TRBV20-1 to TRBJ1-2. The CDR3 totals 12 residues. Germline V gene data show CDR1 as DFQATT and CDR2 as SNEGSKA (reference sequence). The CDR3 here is CSAVGSNYGYTF.

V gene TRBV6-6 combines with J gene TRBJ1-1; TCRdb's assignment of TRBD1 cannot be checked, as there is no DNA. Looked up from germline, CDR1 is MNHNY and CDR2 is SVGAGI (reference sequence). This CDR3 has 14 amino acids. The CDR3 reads CASNQGNMNTEAFF.

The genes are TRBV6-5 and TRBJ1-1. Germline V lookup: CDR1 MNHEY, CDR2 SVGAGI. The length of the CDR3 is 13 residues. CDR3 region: CASSYTGSTEAFF.

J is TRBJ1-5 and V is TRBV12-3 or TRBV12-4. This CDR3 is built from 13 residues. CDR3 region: CASSFGTDQPQHF.

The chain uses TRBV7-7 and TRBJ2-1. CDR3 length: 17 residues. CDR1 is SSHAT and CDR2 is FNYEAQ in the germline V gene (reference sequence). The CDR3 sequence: CASSQMPGSSSYNEQFF.

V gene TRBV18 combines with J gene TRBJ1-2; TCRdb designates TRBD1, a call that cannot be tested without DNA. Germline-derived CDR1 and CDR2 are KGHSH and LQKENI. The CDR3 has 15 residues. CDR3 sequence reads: CASSPPGTGGYGYTF.

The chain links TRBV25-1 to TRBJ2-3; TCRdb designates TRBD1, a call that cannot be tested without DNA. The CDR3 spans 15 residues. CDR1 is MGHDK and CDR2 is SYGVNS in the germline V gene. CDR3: CASSERPGSTDTQYF.

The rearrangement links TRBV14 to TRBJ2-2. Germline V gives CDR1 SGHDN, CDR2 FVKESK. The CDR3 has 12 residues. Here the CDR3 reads CASSPITGELFF.

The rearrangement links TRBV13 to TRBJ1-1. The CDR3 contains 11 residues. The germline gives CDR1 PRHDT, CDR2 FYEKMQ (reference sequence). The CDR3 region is CASSLDRGAFF.

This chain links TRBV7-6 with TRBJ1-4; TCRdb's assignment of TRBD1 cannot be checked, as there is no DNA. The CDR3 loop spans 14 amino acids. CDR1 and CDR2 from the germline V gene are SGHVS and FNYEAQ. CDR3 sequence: CASSAAGLGEKLFF.

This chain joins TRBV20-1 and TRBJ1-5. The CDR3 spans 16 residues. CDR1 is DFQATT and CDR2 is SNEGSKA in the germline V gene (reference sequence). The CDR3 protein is CSARVPWAGLNQPQHF.

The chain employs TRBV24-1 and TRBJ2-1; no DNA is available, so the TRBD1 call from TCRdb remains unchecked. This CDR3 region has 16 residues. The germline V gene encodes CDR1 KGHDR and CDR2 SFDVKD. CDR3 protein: CATSDNRMSSYNEQFF.

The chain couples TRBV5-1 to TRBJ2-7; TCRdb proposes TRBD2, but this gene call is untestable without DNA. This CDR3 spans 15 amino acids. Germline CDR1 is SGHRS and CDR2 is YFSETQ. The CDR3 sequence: CASSRKEGGWYEQYF.

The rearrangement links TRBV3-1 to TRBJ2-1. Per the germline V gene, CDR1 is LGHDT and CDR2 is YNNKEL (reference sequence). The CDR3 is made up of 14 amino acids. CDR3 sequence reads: CASSLELGSDEQFF.

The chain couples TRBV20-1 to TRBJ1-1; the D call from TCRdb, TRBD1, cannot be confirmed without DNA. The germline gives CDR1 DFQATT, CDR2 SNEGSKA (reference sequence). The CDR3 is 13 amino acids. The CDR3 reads CSAGLTGGGEAFF.

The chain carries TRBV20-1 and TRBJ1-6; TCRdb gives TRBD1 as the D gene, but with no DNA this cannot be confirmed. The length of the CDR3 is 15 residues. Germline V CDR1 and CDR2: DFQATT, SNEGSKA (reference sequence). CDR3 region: CSARQTTGSNSPLHF.

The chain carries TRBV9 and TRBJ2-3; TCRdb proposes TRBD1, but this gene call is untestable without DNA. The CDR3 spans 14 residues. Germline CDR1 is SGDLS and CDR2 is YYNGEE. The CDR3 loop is CASSVGGRTHTQYF.

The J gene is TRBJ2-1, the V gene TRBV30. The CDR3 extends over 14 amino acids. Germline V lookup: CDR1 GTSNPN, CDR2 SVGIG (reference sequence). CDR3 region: CAWSVAVSYNEQFF.

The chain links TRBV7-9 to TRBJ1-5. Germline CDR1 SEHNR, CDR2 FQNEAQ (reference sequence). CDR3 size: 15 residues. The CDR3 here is CASSIVPPGNQPQHF.

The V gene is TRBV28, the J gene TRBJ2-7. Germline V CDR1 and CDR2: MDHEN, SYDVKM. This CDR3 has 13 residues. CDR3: CASRHRGFYEQYF.